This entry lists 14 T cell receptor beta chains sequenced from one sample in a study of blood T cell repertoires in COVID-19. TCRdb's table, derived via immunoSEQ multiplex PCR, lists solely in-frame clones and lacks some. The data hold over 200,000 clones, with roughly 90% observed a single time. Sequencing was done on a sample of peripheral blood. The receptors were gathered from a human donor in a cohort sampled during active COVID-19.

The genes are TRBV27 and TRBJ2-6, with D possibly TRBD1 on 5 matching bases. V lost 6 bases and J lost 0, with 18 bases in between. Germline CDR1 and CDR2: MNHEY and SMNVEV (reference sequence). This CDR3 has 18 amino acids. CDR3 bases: TGTGCCAGCAGCGATTTCGTAGGGGCCCGCTCTGGGGCCAACGTCCTGACTTTC. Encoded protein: CASSDFVGARSGANVLTF. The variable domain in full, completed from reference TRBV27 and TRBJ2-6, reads EAQVTQNPRYLITVTGKKLTVTCSQNMNHEYMSWYRQDPGLGLRQIYYSMNVEVTDKGDVPEGYKVSRKEKRNFPLILESPSPNQTSLYFCASSDFVGARSGANVLTFGAGSRLTVL.

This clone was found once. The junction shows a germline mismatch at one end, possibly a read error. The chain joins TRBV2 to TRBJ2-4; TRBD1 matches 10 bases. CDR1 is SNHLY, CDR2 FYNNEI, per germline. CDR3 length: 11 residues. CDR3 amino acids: CASRSPGQGSF. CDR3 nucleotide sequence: TGTGCCAGCAGGTCTCCGGGACAGGGGAGCTTC.

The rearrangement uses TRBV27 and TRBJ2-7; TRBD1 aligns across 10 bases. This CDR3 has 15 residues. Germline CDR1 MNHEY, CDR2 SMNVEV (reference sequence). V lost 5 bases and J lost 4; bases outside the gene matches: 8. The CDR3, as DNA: TGTGCCAGCAGTAACGACAGGGGGCCTACGTACGAGCAGTACTTC. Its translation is CASSNDRGPTYEQYF.

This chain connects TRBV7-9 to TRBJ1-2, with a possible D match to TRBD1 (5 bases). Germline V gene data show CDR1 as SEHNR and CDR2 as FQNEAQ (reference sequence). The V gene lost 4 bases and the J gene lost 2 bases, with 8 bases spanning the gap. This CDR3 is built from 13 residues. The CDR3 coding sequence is TGTGCCAGCAGCTCGGGACTAAACTATGGCTACACCTTC. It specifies CASSSGLNYGYTF.

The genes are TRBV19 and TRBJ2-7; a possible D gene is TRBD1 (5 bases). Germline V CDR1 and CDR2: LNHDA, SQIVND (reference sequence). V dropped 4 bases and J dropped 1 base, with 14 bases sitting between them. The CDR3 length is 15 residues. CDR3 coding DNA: TGTGCCAGTAGTACTTCCTGGGGCGGATCCTACGAGCAGTACTTC. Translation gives CASSTSWGGSYEQYF.

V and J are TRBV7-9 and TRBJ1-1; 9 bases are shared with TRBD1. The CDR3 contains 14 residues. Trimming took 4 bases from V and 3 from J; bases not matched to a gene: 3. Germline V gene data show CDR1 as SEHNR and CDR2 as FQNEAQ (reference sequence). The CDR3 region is CASSSRTGDTEAFF. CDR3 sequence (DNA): TGTGCCAGCAGCTCGAGGACAGGGGACACTGAAGCTTTCTTT.

This CDR3 is CASSSDRVEAFF. The CDR3 DNA reads as TGTGCCAGCAGCTCTGACAGGGTTGAAGCTTTCTTT. The chain recombines TRBV5-4 with TRBJ1-1; 7 positions match TRBD1. The junction had 3 bases not matched to a gene; V was cut back by 3 bases and J by 7 bases. The CDR3 length is 12 residues. Germline-derived CDR1 and CDR2 are SGHNT and YYREEE (reference sequence).

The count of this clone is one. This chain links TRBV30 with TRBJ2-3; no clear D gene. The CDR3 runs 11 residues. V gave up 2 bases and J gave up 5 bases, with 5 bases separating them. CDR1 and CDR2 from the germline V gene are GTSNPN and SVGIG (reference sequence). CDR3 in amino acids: CAWSHRDTQYF. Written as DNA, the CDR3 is TGTGCCTGGAGTCACAGAGATACGCAGTATTTT.

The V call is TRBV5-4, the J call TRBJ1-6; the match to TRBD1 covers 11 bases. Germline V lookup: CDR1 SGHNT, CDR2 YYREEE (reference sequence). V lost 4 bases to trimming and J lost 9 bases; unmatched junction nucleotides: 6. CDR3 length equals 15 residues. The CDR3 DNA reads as TGTGCCAGCAGCCCAGGGACAGGGGGTAGTTCACCCCTCCACTTT. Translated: CASSPGTGGSSPLHF.

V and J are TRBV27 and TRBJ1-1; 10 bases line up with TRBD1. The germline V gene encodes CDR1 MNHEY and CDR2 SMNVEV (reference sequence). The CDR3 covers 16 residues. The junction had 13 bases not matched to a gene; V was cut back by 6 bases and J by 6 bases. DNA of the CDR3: TGTGCCAGCAGGCCCATCAGACAGGGGGCGGACGCTGAAGCTTTCTTT. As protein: CASRPIRQGADAEAFF.

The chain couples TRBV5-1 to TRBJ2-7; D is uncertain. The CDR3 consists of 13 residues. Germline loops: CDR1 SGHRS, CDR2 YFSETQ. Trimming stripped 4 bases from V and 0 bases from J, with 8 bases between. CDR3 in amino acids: CASSAFSSYEQYF. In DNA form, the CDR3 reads TGCGCCAGCAGCGCCTTTAGCTCCTACGAGCAGTACTTC.

CDR3 loop: CAWSPTGGPRGGNTEAFF. CDR3 bases: TGTGCCTGGAGTCCGACAGGGGGCCCCCGAGGGGGAAACACTGAAGCTTTCTTT. The chain uses TRBV30 and TRBJ1-1; 10 positions match TRBD1. V lost 2 bases to trimming and J lost 2 bases; unmatched junction nucleotides: 14. The CDR3 covers 18 residues. Per germline, CDR1 GTSNPN and CDR2 SVGIG (reference sequence).

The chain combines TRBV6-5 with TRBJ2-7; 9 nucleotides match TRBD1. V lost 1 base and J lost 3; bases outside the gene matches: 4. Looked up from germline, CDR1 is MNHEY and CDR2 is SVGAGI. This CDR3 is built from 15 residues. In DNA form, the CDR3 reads TGTGCCAGCAGTTACTTCCGGGACAGGGTCTACGAGCAGTACTTC. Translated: CASSYFRDRVYEQYF.

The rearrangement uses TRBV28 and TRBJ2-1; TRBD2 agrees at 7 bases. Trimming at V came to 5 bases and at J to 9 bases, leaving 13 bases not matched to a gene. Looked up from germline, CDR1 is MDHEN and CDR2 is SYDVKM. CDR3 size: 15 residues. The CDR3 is CASSLVAGVTGEQFF. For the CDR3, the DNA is TGTGCCAGCAGTCTCGTGGCGGGAGTAACGGGTGAGCAGTTCTTC.